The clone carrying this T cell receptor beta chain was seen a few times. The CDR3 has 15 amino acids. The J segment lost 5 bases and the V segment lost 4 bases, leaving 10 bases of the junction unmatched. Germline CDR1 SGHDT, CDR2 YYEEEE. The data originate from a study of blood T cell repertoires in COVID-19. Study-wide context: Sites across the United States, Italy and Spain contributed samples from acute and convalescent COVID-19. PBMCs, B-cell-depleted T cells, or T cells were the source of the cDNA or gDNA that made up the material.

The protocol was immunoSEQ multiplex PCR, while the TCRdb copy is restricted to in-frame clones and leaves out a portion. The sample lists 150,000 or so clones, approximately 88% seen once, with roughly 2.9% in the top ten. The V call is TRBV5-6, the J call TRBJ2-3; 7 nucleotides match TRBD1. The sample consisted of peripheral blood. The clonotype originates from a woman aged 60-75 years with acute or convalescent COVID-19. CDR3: CASSPYWDRGDTQYF. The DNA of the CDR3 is TGTGCCAGCAGCCCATACTGGGACAGAGGAGATACGCAGTATTTT. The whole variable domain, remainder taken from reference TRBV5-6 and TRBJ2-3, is DAGVTQSPTHLIKTRGQQVTLRCSPKSGHDTVSWYQQALGQGPQFIFQYYEEEERQRGNFPDRFSGHQFPNYSSELNVNALLLGDSALYLCASSPYWDRGDTQYFGPGTRLTVL.